A selection of T cell receptor beta chains follows, all from one sample in a study of ipilimumab plus nivolumab after autologous stem cell transplantation. Produced via immunoSEQ multiplex PCR; TCRdb's table is partial and in-frame only. The repertoire holds around 15,000 clones, with under 85% as singletons. The starting material was PBMCs, obtained in a trial of ipilimumab plus nivolumab as post-transplant consolidation. Receptors originate from a male donor with primary mediastinal lymphoma. CDR3s include the opening cysteine and the closing phenylalanine or tryptophan. D genes are given only for firm matches. Rows may omit the clone size; those that give it use once, few, many or a size class.

D	size	V	J	DNA	CDR3
NA	NA	TRBV6-6	TRBJ2-4	TGTGCCAGCAGCCGAGAGGGTTGGGGGAACATTCAGTACTTC	CASSREGWGNIQYF
NA	NA	TRBV6-5	TRBJ1-5	TGTGCCAGCAGGAGGGCCTATAGCAATCAGCCCCAGCATTTT	CASRRAYSNQPQHF
NA	few	TRBV27	TRBJ1-4	TGTGCCAGCAGCTCGGGGGGGCATGAAAAACTGTTTTTT	CASSSGGHEKLFF
TRBD1	NA	TRBV5-1	TRBJ2-5	TGCGCCAGCAGCTTGCAGGGGGCTAGGCACGAGACCCAGTACTTC	CASSLQGARHETQYF
NA	NA	TRBV9	TRBJ2-2	TGTGCCAGCAGCGTTTCCGGGAGAACAACCGGGGAGCTGTTTTTT	CASSVSGRTTGELFF
TRBD2	NA	TRBV4-1	TRBJ2-5	TGCGCCAGCAGCCCATCGGGACTAGCGGGAGAAGAGACCCAGTACTTC	CASSPSGLAGEETQYF
NA	NA	TRBV20-1	TRBJ1-1	TGCAGTGCTGATTGGGGCACTGAAGCTTTCTTT	CSADWGTEAFF
NA	once	TRBV28	TRBJ1-5	TGTGCCAGCAGTGGTAATGACTGGCCTCGTAGCAATCAGCCCCAGCATTTT	CASSGNDWPRSNQPQHF
NA	NA	TRBV7-3	TRBJ2-5	TGTGCCAGCAGCCGCGGTGCTGGGAGCGAGACCCAGTACTTC	CASSRGAGSETQYF
NA	NA	TRBV11-2	TRBJ2-5	TGTGCCAGCAGCTTAGATGGATGTTTCCGAGAAGAGACCCAGTACTTC	CASSLDGCFREETQYF
TRBD2	NA	TRBV5-5	TRBJ2-6	TGTGCCAGCAGCTATAGCGGGGGGGCCTCTGGGGCCAACGTCCTGACTTTC	CASSYSGGASGANVLTF
TRBD1	few	TRBV18	TRBJ1-2	TGTGCCAGCTCACCGCGGACAGGGCAAAACGGTGGCTACACCTTC	CASSPRTGQNGGYTF
TRBD1	NA	TRBV4-1	TRBJ1-1	TGCGCCAGCAGCCAAGCACAGGGGGCGGACACTGAAGCTTTCTTT	CASSQAQGADTEAFF
NA	NA	TRBV2	TRBJ1-1	TGTGCCAGCACTCGGGAATTGAACACTGAAGCTTTCTTT	CASTRELNTEAFF
NA	NA	TRBV13	TRBJ1-1	TGTGCCAGCAGCCTCGTGCTAGGCGGAGACATGAACACTGAAGCTTTCTTT	CASSLVLGGDMNTEAFF
TRBD1	NA	TRBV7-9	TRBJ1-4	TGTGCCAGCAGCTTATATGTGGGGACAGACAATAATGAAAAACTGTTTTTT	CASSLYVGTDNNEKLFF
NA	NA	TRBV28	TRBJ1-5	TGTGCCAGCAATCAGGTCGAAAATCTTAGCAATCAGCCCCAGCATTTT	CASNQVENLSNQPQHF
TRBD1	NA	TRBV29-1	TRBJ2-1	TGCAGCGTCGGACAGGGATGGGATGAGCAGTTCTTC	CSVGQGWDEQFF
TRBD2	NA	TRBV28	TRBJ2-5	TGTGCCAGCAGTTCCAGCGGGAGGGTGGGGGAGACCCAGTACTTC	CASSSSGRVGETQYF
NA	few	TRBV30	TRBJ1-5	TGTGCCTGGAGTGTACAGAGCAATCAGCCCCAGCATTTT	CAWSVQSNQPQHF
TRBD1	NA	TRBV27	TRBJ1-1	TGTGCCAGCAGGAAGACAGGGGTGAACACTGAAGCTTTCTTT	CASRKTGVNTEAFF
NA	NA	TRBV30	TRBJ2-7	TGTGCCTGGAGGGGGTCTCCCTACGAGCAGTACTTC	CAWRGSPYEQYF
NA	large	TRBV19	TRBJ1-3	TGTGCCAGTAGTCCTCCCCCAGTGGGGGCTGGGGACACCATATATTTT	CASSPPPVGAGDTIYF
TRBD1	NA	TRBV25-1	TRBJ1-4	TGTGCCAGCAGTGCCTATACCGGGACAGGGCGGGAAAAACTGTTTTTT	CASSAYTGTGREKLFF
NA	NA	TRBV25-1	TRBJ2-7	TGTGCCAGCAGTGAAAATGAGGGGTTAGCGTACGAGCAGTACTTC	CASSENEGLAYEQYF